This entry features one T cell receptor (beta chain) sequence. This sample stems from a study of preoperative IRX-2 immunotherapy in early breast cancer. TCRdb's copy holds only in-frame clones and misses some; the assay was immunoSEQ multiplex PCR. This table has approximately 24,000 clones, roughly four fifths appearing once. Treatment of the sample: preoperative locoregional IRX-2 cytokine immunotherapy. Preoperative locoregional IRX-2 cytokine immunotherapy was tested in the phase Ib source study. Germline V CDR1 and CDR2: MNHGY, SAAAGT. The CDR3 is 15 residues long. With 6 bases removed from V and 3 bases from J, the gap between germline ends came to 14 bases.

Sequenced material: lymph node tissue, taken after IRX-2 immunotherapy. The chain joins TRBV6-8 to TRBJ2-2; D may be TRBD1 or TRBD2 (6 bases each). This clonotype was sampled from a human donor with breast cancer. In DNA form, the CDR3 reads TGTGCCAGCAGGAGGGGGGCGATGGACACCGGGGAGCTGTTTTTT. Amino acid sequence: CASRRGAMDTGELFF.